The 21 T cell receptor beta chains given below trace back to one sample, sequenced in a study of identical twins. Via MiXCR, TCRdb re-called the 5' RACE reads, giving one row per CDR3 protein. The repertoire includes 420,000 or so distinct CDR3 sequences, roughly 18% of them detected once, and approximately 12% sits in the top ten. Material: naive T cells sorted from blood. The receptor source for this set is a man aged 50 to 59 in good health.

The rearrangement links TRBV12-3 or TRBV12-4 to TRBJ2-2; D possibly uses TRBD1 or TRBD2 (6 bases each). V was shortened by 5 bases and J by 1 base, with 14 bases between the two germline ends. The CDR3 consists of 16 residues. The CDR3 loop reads CASSRPGALNTGELFF. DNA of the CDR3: TGTGCCAGCAGTCGACCGGGGGCCTTGAACACCGGGGAGCTGTTTTTT.

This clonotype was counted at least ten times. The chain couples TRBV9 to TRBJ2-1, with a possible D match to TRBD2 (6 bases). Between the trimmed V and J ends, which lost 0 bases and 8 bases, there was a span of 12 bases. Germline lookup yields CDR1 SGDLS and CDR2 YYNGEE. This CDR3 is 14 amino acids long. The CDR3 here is CASSVEVWGDEQFF. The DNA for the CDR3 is TGTGCCAGCAGCGTAGAGGTCTGGGGGGATGAGCAGTTCTTC.

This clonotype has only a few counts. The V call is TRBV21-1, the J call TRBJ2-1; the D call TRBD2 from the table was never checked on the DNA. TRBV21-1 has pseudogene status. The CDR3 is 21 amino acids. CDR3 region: CASSKYAEEDRSGRAGPEQFF. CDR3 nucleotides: TGTGCCAGCAGCAAATACGCGGAGGAAGATCGCAGCGGGAGGGCCGGTCCTGAGCAGTTCTTC.

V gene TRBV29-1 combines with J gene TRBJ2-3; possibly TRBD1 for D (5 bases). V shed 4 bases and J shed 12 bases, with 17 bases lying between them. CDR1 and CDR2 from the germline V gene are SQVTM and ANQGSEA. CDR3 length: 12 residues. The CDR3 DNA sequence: TGCAGCGTTGGGACAAAGGGGCCCTCCCAGTATTTT. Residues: CSVGTKGPSQYF.

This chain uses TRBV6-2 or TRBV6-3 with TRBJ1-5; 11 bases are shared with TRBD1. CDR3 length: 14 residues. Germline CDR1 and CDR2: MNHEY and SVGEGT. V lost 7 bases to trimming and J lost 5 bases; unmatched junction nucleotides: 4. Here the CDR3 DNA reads TGTGCCAGCACGGACAGGGGGCAAGATCAGCCCCAGCATTTT. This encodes CASTDRGQDQPQHF.

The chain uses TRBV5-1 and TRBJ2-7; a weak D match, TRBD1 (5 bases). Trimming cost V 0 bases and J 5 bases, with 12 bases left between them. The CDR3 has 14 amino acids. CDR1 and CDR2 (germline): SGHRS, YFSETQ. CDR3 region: CASSLGPRVDEQYF. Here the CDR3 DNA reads TGCGCCAGCAGCTTGGGCCCCAGGGTGGACGAGCAGTACTTC.

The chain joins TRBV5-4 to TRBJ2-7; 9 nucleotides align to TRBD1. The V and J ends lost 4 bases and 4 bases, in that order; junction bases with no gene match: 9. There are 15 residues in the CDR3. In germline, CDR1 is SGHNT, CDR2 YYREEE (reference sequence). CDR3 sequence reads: CASSKTGGSPYEQYF. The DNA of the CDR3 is TGTGCCAGCAGCAAGACAGGGGGAAGCCCATACGAGCAGTACTTC.

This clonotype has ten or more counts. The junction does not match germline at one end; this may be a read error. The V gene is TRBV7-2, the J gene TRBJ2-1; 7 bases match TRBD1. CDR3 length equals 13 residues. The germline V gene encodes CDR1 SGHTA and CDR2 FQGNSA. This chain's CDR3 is CASSRDSYNEQFF. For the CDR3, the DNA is TGCGCCAGCAGCAGGGACAGTTACAATGAGCAGTTCTTC.

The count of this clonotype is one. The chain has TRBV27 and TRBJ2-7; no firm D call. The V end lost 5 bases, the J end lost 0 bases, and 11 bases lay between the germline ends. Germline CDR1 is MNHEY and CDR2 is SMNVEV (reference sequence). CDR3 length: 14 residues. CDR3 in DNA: TGTGCCAGCAGTCCCTCCTGGACCTCCTACGAGCAGTACTTC. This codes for CASSPSWTSYEQYF.

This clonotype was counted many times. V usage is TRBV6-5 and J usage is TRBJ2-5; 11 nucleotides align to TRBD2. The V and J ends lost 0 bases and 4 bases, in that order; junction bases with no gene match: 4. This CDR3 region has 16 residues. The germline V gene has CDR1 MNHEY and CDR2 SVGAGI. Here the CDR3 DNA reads TGTGCCAGCAGTTACTCGGCTAGCGGGAGGCCAGAGACCCAGTACTTC. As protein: CASSYSASGRPETQYF.

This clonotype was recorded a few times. The CDR3: CASSAPRSGPLYNEQFF. CDR3 in DNA: TGTGCCAGCAGCGCGCCCAGGTCAGGACCTCTTTACAATGAGCAGTTCTTC. This chain joins TRBV9 and TRBJ2-1; D not certain. The CDR3 loop spans 17 amino acids. The germline gives CDR1 SGDLS, CDR2 YYNGEE. Trimming removed 3 bases from V and 4 bases from J, with 20 bases in between.

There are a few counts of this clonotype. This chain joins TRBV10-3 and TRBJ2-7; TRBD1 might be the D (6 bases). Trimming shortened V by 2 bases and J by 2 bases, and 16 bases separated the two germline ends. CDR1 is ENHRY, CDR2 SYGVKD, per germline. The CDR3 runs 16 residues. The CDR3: CAISEATRGHPYEQYF. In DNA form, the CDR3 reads TGTGCCATCAGTGAGGCGACCCGGGGACACCCCTACGAGCAGTACTTC.

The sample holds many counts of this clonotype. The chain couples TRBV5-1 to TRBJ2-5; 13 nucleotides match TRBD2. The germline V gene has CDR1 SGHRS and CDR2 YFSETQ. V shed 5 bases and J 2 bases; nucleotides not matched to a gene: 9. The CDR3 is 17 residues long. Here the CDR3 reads CASSLTSGREKQETQYF. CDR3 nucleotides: TGCGCCAGCAGTCTTACTAGCGGGAGGGAAAAGCAAGAGACCCAGTACTTC.

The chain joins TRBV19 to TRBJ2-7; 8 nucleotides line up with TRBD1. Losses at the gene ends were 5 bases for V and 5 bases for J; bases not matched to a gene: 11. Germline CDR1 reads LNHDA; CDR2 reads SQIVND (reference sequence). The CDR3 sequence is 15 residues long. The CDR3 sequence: CASSPLGQGNDEQYF. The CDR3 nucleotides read TGTGCCAGTAGTCCCCTCGGACAGGGTAACGACGAGCAGTACTTC.

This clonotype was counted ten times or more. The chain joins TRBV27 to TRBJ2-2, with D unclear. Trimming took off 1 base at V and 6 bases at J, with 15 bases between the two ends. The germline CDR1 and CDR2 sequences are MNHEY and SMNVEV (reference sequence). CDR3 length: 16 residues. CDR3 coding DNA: TGTGCCAGCAGTTTATTATTAGGATCCTTATCCGGGGAGCTGTTTTTT. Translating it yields CASSLLLGSLSGELFF.

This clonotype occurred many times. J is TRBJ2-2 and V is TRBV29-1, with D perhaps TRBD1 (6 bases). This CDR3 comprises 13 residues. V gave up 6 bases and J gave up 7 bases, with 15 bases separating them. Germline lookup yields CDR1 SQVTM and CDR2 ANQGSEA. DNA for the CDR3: TGCAGCGTACGTAAACACAGGGACGGGGAGCTGTTTTTT. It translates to CSVRKHRDGELFF.

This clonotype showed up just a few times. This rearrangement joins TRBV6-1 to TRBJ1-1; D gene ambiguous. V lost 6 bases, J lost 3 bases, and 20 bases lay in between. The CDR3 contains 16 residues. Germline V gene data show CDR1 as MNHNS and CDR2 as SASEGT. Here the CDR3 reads CASRPLWGRMDTEAFF. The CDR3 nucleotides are TGTGCCAGCAGGCCCCTCTGGGGAAGAATGGACACTGAAGCTTTCTTT.

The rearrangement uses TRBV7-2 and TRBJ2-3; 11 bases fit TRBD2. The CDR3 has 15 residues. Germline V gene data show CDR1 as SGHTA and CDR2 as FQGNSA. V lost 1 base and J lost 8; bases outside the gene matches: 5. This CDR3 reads CASSLEIAGGATQYF. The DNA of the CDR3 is TGTGCCAGCAGCTTAGAAATAGCGGGAGGGGCTACGCAGTATTTT.

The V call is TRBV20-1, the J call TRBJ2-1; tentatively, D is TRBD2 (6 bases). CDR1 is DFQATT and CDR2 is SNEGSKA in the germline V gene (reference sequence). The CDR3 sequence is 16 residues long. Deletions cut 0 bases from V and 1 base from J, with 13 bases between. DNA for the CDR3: TGCAGTGCTAGAGAAGGCCTAGCGCGGTCCTACAATGAGCAGTTCTTC. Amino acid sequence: CSAREGLARSYNEQFF.

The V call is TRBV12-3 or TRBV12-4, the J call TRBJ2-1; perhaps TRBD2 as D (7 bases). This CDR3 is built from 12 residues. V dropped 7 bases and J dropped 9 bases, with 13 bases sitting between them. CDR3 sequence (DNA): TGTGCCAGCATGGGGGGGCCTGGTGAGCAGTTCTTC. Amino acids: CASMGGPGEQFF.

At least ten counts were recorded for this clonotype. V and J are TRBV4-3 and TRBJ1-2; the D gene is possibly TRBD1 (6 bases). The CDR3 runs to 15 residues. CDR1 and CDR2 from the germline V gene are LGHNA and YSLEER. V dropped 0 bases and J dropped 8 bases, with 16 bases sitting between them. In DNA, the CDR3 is TGCGCCAGCAGCCAAGACACTTCGGGGGGCGAGGGCTACACCTTC. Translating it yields CASSQDTSGGEGYTF.